This TCR beta chain is from a study of graft-versus-host responses after intestinal transplantation. TCRdb's table, derived via immunoSEQ multiplex PCR, lists solely in-frame clones and lacks some. The sample yields tens of thousands of clones, roughly 91% seen once. Germline assignment: CDR1 SGDLS and CDR2 YYNGEE. Between the trimmed V and J ends, which lost 4 bases and 0 bases, there was a span of 11 bases. This CDR3 comprises 15 residues. Notes on this clone: Its antigen is not identified.

This specimen consisted of unstimulated CD8+ T cells sorted from spleen or lymph node cells, obtained before intestinal transplant. This chain connects TRBV9 to TRBJ1-5; D is undetermined. This sequence originates from a human donor who received an intestinal transplant. The CDR3 region is CASSRFGNSNQPQHF. CDR3 in DNA: TGTGCCAGCAGCCGATTCGGGAATAGCAATCAGCCCCAGCATTTT.